These 28 T cell receptor beta chains originate from one sample sequenced in a study of blood T cell repertoires in COVID-19 (TCRdb year 2020). Preparation of the library involved the immunoSEQ multiplex PCR assay. The source is immuneACCESS, and TCRdb retained only in-frame sequences with V and J called. Part of the clones is not carried over; for the studies checked, unresolved V genes explain less than half of this, and the remainder is unexplained. In all, the sample holds 300,000 to 400,000 clones, and over 75% of those were seen once. The ten largest clones take up 1% of the sample. The material sequenced was peripheral blood. These receptors originate from a man aged 45-65 years with active or convalescent COVID-19.

The rearrangement uses TRBV14 and TRBJ2-2; maybe TRBD2 (5 bases). With 5 bases removed from V and 0 bases from J, the gap between germline ends came to 13 bases. The CDR3 extends over 16 amino acids. Germline lookup yields CDR1 SGHDN and CDR2 FVKESK. The CDR3 nucleotides read TGTGCCAGCAGCTCGAGGACGGGATCGAACACCGGGGAGCTGTTTTTT. This codes for CASSSRTGSNTGELFF.

The chain recombines TRBV7-9 with TRBJ2-2, with 9 positions matching TRBD1. Germline V gives CDR1 SEHNR, CDR2 FQNEAQ (reference sequence). CDR3 length equals 15 residues. Trimming took 0 bases from V and 7 from J; bases not matched to a gene: 3. CDR3 loop: CASSLATGGSGELFF. DNA of the CDR3: TGTGCCAGCAGCTTAGCCACAGGGGGCAGCGGGGAGCTGTTTTTT. The entire variable domain, with the rest obtained from reference TRBV7-9 and TRBJ2-2, is as follows: DTGVSQNPRHKITKRGQNVTFRCDPISEHNRLYWYRQTLGQGPEFLTYFQNEAQLEKSRLLSDRFSAERPKGSFSTLEIQRTEQGDSAMYLCASSLATGGSGELFFGEGSRLTVL.

The chain recombines TRBV5-1 with TRBJ2-5; 16 bases line up with TRBD2. Losses at the gene ends were 4 bases for V and 5 bases for J; bases not matched to a gene: 17. Germline values: CDR1 SGHRS, CDR2 YFSETQ. This CDR3 region has 20 residues. CDR3 region: CASSSNRGTSGRAALETQYF. Written as DNA, the CDR3 is TGCGCCAGCAGCAGTAACAGGGGGACTAGCGGGAGGGCCGCCCTGGAGACCCAGTACTTC.

The rearrangement links TRBV12-3 or TRBV12-4 to TRBJ1-1, with D perhaps matching TRBD1 (5 bases). The CDR3 loop spans 12 amino acids. V was pared by 5 bases and J by 6 bases, with 10 bases between. Written as DNA, the CDR3 is TGTGCCAGCAGTCAAGACAGCCCTGAAGCTTTCTTT. Amino acids: CASSQDSPEAFF.

In this sample, this clone turned up once. This rearrangement joins TRBV29-1 to TRBJ2-5, with D perhaps TRBD2 (6 bases). V dropped 4 bases and J dropped 1 base, with 10 bases sitting between them. Per the germline V gene, CDR1 is SQVTM and CDR2 is ANQGSEA. The CDR3 loop spans 13 amino acids. The CDR3 is CSVGRDFQETQYF. CDR3 coding DNA: TGCAGCGTTGGGAGGGACTTCCAAGAGACCCAGTACTTC.

In this sample, this clone turned up once. The chain recombines TRBV5-4 with TRBJ2-5; TRBD2 agrees at 11 bases. The CDR3 spans 16 residues. Per the germline V gene, CDR1 is SGHNT and CDR2 is YYREEE (reference sequence). Trimming cost V 0 bases and J 3 bases; bases outside gene matches: 4. CDR3 DNA: TGTGCCAGCAGCTTGGGGGGACTAGCGGAAGAAGAGACCCAGTACTTC. Translating it yields CASSLGGLAEEETQYF.

As for this clone: At one end the junction does not follow the germline gene, possibly because of a read error. This chain connects TRBV5-4 to TRBJ1-1, with 10 bases lining up with TRBD1. The CDR3 runs 15 residues. Germline V lookup: CDR1 SGHNT, CDR2 YYREEE (reference sequence). The CDR3 is CASSFPGQGNTEAFF. CDR3 DNA: TGTGCCAGCAGCTTCCCGGGACAGGGGAACACCGAAGCTTTCTTT.

Turning to this clone: The same CDR3 arises from other DNA sequences in this sample as well. The chain links TRBV19 to TRBJ1-5; D possibly corresponds to TRBD1 (5 bases). The CDR3 length is 15 residues. Germline V gene lookup returns CDR1 LNHDA and CDR2 SQIVND (reference sequence). The ends were cut back, 5 bases at V and 2 bases at J, with 13 bases in the middle. CDR3 nucleotide sequence: TGTGCCAGTAGTCCCCAAGGGGAGGGCAATCAGCCCCAGCATTTT. Amino acids: CASSPQGEGNQPQHF.

V gene TRBV19 combines with J gene TRBJ2-1; TRBD2 is a possible D gene (5 bases). Germline V gene sequence: CDR1 LNHDA, CDR2 SQIVND (reference sequence). Trimming took off 5 bases at V and 4 bases at J, with 24 bases between the two ends. There are 18 residues in the CDR3. CDR3 DNA: TGTGCCAGTAGTCCCCGGGGTTCGGCAACGTTCAGGTACAATGAGCAGTTCTTC. Translating it yields CASSPRGSATFRYNEQFF.

The CDR3 DNA reads as TGTGCCAGCAGCTTGGGAGGGGCGCAAAATTCACCCCTCCACTTT. Its translation is CASSLGGAQNSPLHF. The rearrangement links TRBV7-9 to TRBJ1-6; tentatively, D is TRBD1 (5 bases). The CDR3 has 15 residues. Germline V gives CDR1 SEHNR, CDR2 FQNEAQ (reference sequence). V was shortened by 3 bases and J by 7 bases, with 13 bases between the two germline ends.

This CDR3 is CASSARFRTGELFF. The CDR3 DNA sequence: TGTGCCAGCAGCGCCAGGTTCCGCACCGGGGAGCTGTTTTTT. The chain joins TRBV6-2 or TRBV6-3 to TRBJ2-2; D remains ambiguous. Deletions cut 6 bases from V and 4 bases from J, with 12 bases between. The CDR3 has 14 residues. From germline, CDR1 is MNHEY and CDR2 SVGEGT.

The J gene is TRBJ1-6, the V gene TRBV3-1 (or the pseudogene TRBV3-2); 7 bases line up with TRBD1. The germline gives CDR1 LGHDT, CDR2 YNNKEL (reference sequence). The CDR3 is 15 residues long. The junction had 2 bases not matched to a gene; V was cut back by 0 bases and J by 6 bases. The CDR3 coding sequence is TGTGCCAGCAGCCAAGACGACAGGGTTAATTCACCCCTCCACTTT. Its translation is CASSQDDRVNSPLHF.

This clone showed up just a few times. This sequence joins TRBV28 and TRBJ1-2, with 11 nucleotides matching TRBD1. J lost 4 bases, V lost 10 bases, and 8 bases had no gene match. The CDR3 contains 14 residues. Germline CDR1 reads MDHEN; CDR2 reads SYDVKM. The CDR3: CATKRTGGAYGYTF. For the CDR3, the DNA is TGTGCCACCAAAAGGACAGGGGGCGCCTATGGCTACACCTTC.

The chain uses TRBV3-1 (or the pseudogene TRBV3-2) and TRBJ1-6; weak D call: TRBD1 (6 bases). Germline-derived CDR1 and CDR2 are LGHDT and YNNKEL (reference sequence). This CDR3 spans 16 amino acids. V dropped 3 bases and J dropped 10 bases, with 19 bases sitting between them. DNA for the CDR3: TGTGCCAGCAGCCATGGGTCCGGGACAAGAAGGTCACCCCTCCACTTT. Amino acid sequence: CASSHGSGTRRSPLHF.

The rearrangement uses TRBV5-4 and TRBJ1-1, with D unresolved. Germline V CDR1 and CDR2: SGHNT, YYREEE (reference sequence). The CDR3 is made up of 15 amino acids. V was trimmed by 2 bases and J by 0 bases, leaving 11 bases between them. CDR3 loop: CASSLLQEMNTEAFF. CDR3 DNA sequence: TGTGCCAGCAGCTTACTCCAGGAAATGAACACTGAAGCTTTCTTT.

This sequence joins TRBV5-1 and TRBJ2-1; 7 positions match TRBD1. Germline CDR1 and CDR2: SGHRS and YFSETQ. This CDR3 has 14 amino acids. V shed 6 bases, J shed 5 bases, and the junction held 8 bases outside the gene matches. The CDR3 loop reads CASNVGTVNNEQFF. CDR3 bases: TGCGCCAGCAATGTGGGGACAGTTAACAATGAGCAGTTCTTC.

The chain combines TRBV29-1 with TRBJ1-1, with D possibly being TRBD1 (6 bases). This CDR3 is built from 15 residues. CDR1 and CDR2 (germline): SQVTM, ANQGSEA. The V end was cut by 4 bases, the J end by 4 bases, with 19 bases between. CDR3 amino acids: CSVGQGGGGSTEAFF. CDR3 bases: TGCAGCGTTGGCCAAGGGGGGGGCGGAAGCACTGAAGCTTTCTTT.

This chain joins TRBV10-2 and TRBJ1-1; D is unclear. Germline V gene lookup returns CDR1 WSHSY and CDR2 SAAADI. Trimming stripped 0 bases from V and 13 bases from J, with 12 bases between. This CDR3 is built from 12 residues. CDR3 nucleotides: TGCGCCAGCAGTGAGTCGCGGCAGAACTTTTTCTTT. Amino acid sequence: CASSESRQNFFF.

V and J are TRBV5-1 and TRBJ1-1, with unresolved D. Trimming cost V 0 bases and J 0 bases, with 9 bases left between them. From germline, CDR1 is SGHRS and CDR2 YFSETQ. CDR3 length: 15 residues. The CDR3 bases are TGCGCCAGCAGCTTGGCCGGAGAGGTGAACACTGAAGCTTTCTTT. Protein product: CASSLAGEVNTEAFF. Full variable domain (rest looked up from reference TRBV5-1 and TRBJ1-1): KAGVTQTPRYLIKTRGQQVTLSCSPISGHRSVSWYQQTPGQGLQFLFEYFSETQRNKGNFPGRFSGRQFSNSRSEMNVSTLELGDSALYLCASSLAGEVNTEAFFGQGTRLTVV.

The chain recombines TRBV4-1 with TRBJ2-2, with TRBD2 matching over 8 bases. J lost 5 bases, V lost 0 bases, and 8 bases had no gene match. The germline V gene has CDR1 MGHRA and CDR2 YSYEKL. The CDR3 sequence is 17 residues long. The CDR3 reads CASSQEAGVLQTGELFF. In nucleotides, the CDR3 is TGCGCCAGCAGCCAAGAAGCGGGAGTATTACAAACCGGGGAGCTGTTTTTT.

Regarding this clone: Within the sample, other DNA sequences also encode this same CDR3. The gene calls are TRBV6-2 or TRBV6-3 and TRBJ2-4; a possible D gene is TRBD1 (6 bases). CDR1 and CDR2 (germline): MNHEY, SVGEGT. The V and J ends lost 4 bases and 0 bases respectively, with 10 bases between them. The length of the CDR3 is 15 residues. The CDR3 coding sequence is TGTGCCAGCAGTTTTAGGGGGTTAGCCAAAAACATTCAGTACTTC. This codes for CASSFRGLAKNIQYF.

The genes are TRBV5-1 and TRBJ1-4; TRBD1 is a possible D gene (6 bases). Per germline, CDR1 SGHRS and CDR2 YFSETQ. V shed 2 bases and J shed 11 bases, with 13 bases lying between them. The CDR3 has 13 residues. The CDR3 is CASSLGQSGKLFF. The CDR3 bases are TGCGCCAGCAGCTTAGGACAGTCCGGGAAACTGTTTTTT. Drawing the rest from reference TRBV5-1 and TRBJ1-4, the complete variable domain is KAGVTQTPRYLIKTRGQQVTLSCSPISGHRSVSWYQQTPGQGLQFLFEYFSETQRNKGNFPGRFSGRQFSNSRSEMNVSTLELGDSALYLCASSLGQSGKLFFGSGTQLSVL.

The V gene is TRBV10-3, the J gene TRBJ2-3; tentatively, D is TRBD2 (6 bases). This CDR3 region has 13 residues. Trimming shortened V by 6 bases and J by 6 bases, and 13 bases separated the two germline ends. Germline CDR1 reads ENHRY; CDR2 reads SYGVKD. CDR3 protein: CAISVGGDDTQYF. The CDR3 coding sequence is TGTGCCATCAGCGTCGGAGGGGACGATACGCAGTATTTT.

This rearrangement joins TRBV30 to TRBJ1-3; D perhaps matches TRBD1 (5 bases). There are 13 residues in the CDR3. Germline CDR1 is GTSNPN and CDR2 is SVGIG (reference sequence). Trimming stripped 8 bases from V and 8 bases from J, with 19 bases between. The CDR3 region has the DNA TGTGCCCGGGCTTCAGGGAGGGAAGACACCATATATTTT. Translating gives CARASGREDTIYF.

The rearrangement joins TRBV5-1 to TRBJ1-3; D is possibly TRBD1 (6 bases). Per the germline V gene, CDR1 is SGHRS and CDR2 is YFSETQ. This CDR3 spans 14 amino acids. With 5 bases removed from V and 0 bases from J, the gap between germline ends came to 9 bases. The CDR3 here is CASRQDSSGNTIYF. The DNA for the CDR3 is TGCGCCAGCAGACAGGACAGCTCTGGAAACACCATATATTTT.

This chain links TRBV30 with TRBJ1-1, with D possibly matching TRBD1 (6 bases). The CDR3 sequence is 13 residues long. V dropped 5 bases and J dropped 1 base, with 11 bases sitting between them. From germline, CDR1 is GTSNPN and CDR2 SVGIG (reference sequence). The CDR3 is CAWGQSTNTEAFF. CDR3 sequence (DNA): TGTGCCTGGGGACAGTCCACGAACACTGAAGCTTTCTTT.

V is TRBV5-1 and J is TRBJ1-2; 7 nucleotides agree with TRBD1. CDR1 SGHRS and CDR2 YFSETQ come from the germline V gene. CDR3 size: 13 residues. V gave up 4 bases and J gave up 8 bases; unmatched junction bases: 8. The CDR3 coding sequence is TGCGCCAGCAGCCCCCGGGACAGCTTAGGCTACACCTTC. Its protein product is CASSPRDSLGYTF.

V usage is TRBV5-1 and J usage is TRBJ1-5; a possible D gene is TRBD1 (6 bases). Between the trimmed V and J ends, which lost 4 bases and 5 bases, there was a span of 10 bases. The CDR3 loop spans 13 amino acids. The germline V gene has CDR1 SGHRS and CDR2 YFSETQ. The CDR3: CASSEDSDQPQHF. CDR3 nucleotides: TGCGCCAGCAGCGAGGACAGTGATCAGCCCCAGCATTTT.